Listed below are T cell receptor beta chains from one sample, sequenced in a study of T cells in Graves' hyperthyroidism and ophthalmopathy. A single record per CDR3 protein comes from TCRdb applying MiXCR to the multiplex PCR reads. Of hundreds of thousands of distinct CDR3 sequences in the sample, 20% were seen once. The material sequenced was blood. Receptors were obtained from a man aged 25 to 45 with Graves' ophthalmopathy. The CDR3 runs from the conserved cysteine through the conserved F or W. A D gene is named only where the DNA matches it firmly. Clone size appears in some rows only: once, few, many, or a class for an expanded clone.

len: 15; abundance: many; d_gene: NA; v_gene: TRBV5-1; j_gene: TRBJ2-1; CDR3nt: TGCGCCAGCAGCTTTCGATGGGGAGTCGACAATGAGCAGTTCTTC; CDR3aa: CASSFRWGVDNEQFF
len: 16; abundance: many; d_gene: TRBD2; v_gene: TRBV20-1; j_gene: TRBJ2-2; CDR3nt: TGCAGTGCTAGACCGACTAGCGGGATTTACACCGGGGAGCTGTTTTTT; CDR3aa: CSARPTSGIYTGELFF
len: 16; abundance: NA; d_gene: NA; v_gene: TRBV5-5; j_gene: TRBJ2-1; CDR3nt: TGTGCCAGCAGCTCCCCTTGGGACGTCAGGGGCAATGAGCAGTTCTTC; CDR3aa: CASSSPWDVRGNEQFF
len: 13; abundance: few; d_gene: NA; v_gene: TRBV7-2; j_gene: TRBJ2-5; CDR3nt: TGTGCCAGCAGCTTAAACAAACTGGAGACCCAGTACTTC; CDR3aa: CASSLNKLETQYF
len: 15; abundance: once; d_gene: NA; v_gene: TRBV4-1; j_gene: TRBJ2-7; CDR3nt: TGCGCCAGCAGCCAAGATAAAGGGCTTTTGTACGAGCAGTACTTC; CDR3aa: CASSQDKGLLYEQYF
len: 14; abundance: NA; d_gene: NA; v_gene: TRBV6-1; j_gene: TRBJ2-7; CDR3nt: TGTGCCAGCAGTGAACGATGGGCTCGGGACGAGCAGTACTTC; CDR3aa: CASSERWARDEQYF
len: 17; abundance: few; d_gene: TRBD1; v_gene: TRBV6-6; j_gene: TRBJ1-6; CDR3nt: TGTGCCAGCAGTTACTCGAGGCAGGGGGCGGGAAATTCACCCCTCCACTTT; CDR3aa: CASSYSRQGAGNSPLHF
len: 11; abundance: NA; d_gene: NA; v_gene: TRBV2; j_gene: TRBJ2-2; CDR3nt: TGTGCCAGCCAGGAGAACGGGGAGCTGTTTTTT; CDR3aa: CASQENGELFF
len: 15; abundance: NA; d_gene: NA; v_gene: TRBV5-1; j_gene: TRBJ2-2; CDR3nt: TGCGCCAGCAGCTTGGGACAGCCCTACACCGGGGAGCTGTTTTTT; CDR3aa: CASSLGQPYTGELFF
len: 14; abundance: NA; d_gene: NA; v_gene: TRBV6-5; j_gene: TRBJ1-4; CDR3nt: TGTGCCAGCAGTTCAAGGGACCTTCGTGAAAAACTGTTTTTT; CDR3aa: CASSSRDLREKLFF
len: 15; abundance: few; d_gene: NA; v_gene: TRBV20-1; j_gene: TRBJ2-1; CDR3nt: TGCAGTGGGAAGGATAGCGGCCCGAAAGGTAATGAGCAGTTCTTC; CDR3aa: CSGKDSGPKGNEQFF
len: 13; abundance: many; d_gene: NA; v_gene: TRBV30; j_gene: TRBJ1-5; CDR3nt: TGTGCCTGGAGTAAGGGCAGGGATCAGCCCCAGCATTTT; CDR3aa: CAWSKGRDQPQHF
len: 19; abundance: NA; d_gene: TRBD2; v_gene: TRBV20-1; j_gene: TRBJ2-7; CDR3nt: TGCAGTGCTAGAGAGGAAGGGGTAAGGACTAGCGGTCTCGTCTACGAGCAGTACTTC; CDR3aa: CSAREEGVRTSGLVYEQYF
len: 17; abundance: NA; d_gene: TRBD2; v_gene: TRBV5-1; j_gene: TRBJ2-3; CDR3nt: TGCGCCAGCAGCTTGGGGACTAGCGGAGCTCGGACAGATACGCAGTATTTT; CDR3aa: CASSLGTSGARTDTQYF
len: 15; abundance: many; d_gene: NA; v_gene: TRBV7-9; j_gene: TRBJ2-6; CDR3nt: TGTGCCAGCCCCGGCTGGAGCTCTGGGGCCAACGTCCTGACTTTC; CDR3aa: CASPGWSSGANVLTF
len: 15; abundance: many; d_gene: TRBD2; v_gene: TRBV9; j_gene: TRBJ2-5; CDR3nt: TGTGCCAGCAGCGTGACTAGCGGGAGCGGGGAGACCCAGTACTTC; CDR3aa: CASSVTSGSGETQYF
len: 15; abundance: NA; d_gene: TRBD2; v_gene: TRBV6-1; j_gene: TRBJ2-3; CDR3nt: TGTGCCAGCACCCCTAGCGGGTCTATGGCAGATACGCAGTATTTT; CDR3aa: CASTPSGSMADTQYF
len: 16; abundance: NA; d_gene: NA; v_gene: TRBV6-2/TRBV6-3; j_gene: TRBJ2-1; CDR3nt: TGTGCCAGCAGATTTAATCGGGGCCCGGACTACAATGAGCAGTTCTTC; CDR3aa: CASRFNRGPDYNEQFF
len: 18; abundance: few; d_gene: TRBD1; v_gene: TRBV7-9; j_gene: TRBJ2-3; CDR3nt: TGTGCCAGCAGCCCCCGGGACAGTGTCCCCGGGAGCACAGATACGCAGTATTTT; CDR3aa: CASSPRDSVPGSTDTQYF
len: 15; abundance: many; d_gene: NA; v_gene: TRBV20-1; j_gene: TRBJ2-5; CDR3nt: TGCAGTGCTAGAGATATGGGGCCGCACCAAGAGACCCAGTACTTC; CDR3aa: CSARDMGPHQETQYF
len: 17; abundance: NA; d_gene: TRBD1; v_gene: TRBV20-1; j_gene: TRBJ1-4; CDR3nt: TGCAGTGCTAGAGTGATCGGACAGGGACTAACTAATGAAAAACTGTTTTTT; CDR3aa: CSARVIGQGLTNEKLFF
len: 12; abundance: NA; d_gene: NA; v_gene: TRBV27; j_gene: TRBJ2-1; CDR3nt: TGTGCCAGCAGTTTCATAGGCAATGAGCAGTTCTTC; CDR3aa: CASSFIGNEQFF
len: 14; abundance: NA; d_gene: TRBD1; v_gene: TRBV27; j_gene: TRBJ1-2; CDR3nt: TGTGCCAGCAGCAGAGACAGGGATGTCTATGGCTACACCTTC; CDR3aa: CASSRDRDVYGYTF
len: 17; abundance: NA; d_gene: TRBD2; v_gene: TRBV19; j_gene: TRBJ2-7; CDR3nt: TGTGCCAGTAGTATTCAATATCGGCAGCGGGAGATCTACGAGCAGTACTTC; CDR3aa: CASSIQYRQREIYEQYF
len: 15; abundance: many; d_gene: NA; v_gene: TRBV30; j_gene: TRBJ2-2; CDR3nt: TGTGCCTGGGGCCCTACCAGAGGCTACACCGGGGAGCTGTTTTTT; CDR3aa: CAWGPTRGYTGELFF
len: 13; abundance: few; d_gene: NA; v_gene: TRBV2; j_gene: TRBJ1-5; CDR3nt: TGTGCCAGCAGTGTCGACAGCCGCCAGCCCCAGCATTTT; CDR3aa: CASSVDSRQPQHF
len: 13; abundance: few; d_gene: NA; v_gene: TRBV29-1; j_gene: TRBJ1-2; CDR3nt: TGCAGCGTTGAAGCCAGGGCGGGCTATGGCTACACCTTC; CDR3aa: CSVEARAGYGYTF
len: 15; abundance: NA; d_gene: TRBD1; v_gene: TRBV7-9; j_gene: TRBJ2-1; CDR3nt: TGTGCCAGCAGCAATACAGGGGGCATTGGCAATGAGCAGTTCTTC; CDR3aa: CASSNTGGIGNEQFF